The subject of this entry is one T cell receptor beta chain. The antigen is unknown. Relapses following autologous stem cell transplantation were seen in all patients, with brentuximab vedotin exposure varying. These data originate in a study of PD-1 blockade in classical Hodgkin lymphoma. The study's findings and limits: Unlike CD8+ TCR diversity, which did not rise significantly by C4D1, CD4+ TCR diversity did. Complete responders' diversity at baseline resembled that of newly diagnosed patients.

The assay was immunoSEQ multiplex PCR, and TCRdb's table has in-frame clones only and misses some. This table has around 99,000 clones, 81% appearing once. CDR1 is SGHTA and CDR2 is FQGNSA in the germline V gene. Trimming removed 3 bases from V and 1 base from J, with 15 bases in between. The CDR3 has 16 amino acids. The sequence came from a human donor with classical Hodgkin lymphoma. The sequences come from peripheral blood mononuclear cells (PBMCs), collected before the second cycle of nivolumab. The rearrangement links TRBV7-2 to TRBJ2-5, with TRBD2 as a possible D gene (6 bases). CDR3 sequence: CASSFSSGGPQETQYF. CDR3 sequence (DNA): TGTGCCAGCAGCTTTAGCAGCGGAGGGCCCCAAGAGACCCAGTACTTC.